This TCR beta chain was sequenced during a study of blood T cell repertoires in COVID-19. Turning to the study itself: There were acute and convalescent COVID-19 samples, and they came from the United States, Italy and Spain.

Generated by immunoSEQ multiplex PCR, the TCRdb table keeps only in-frame clones and is missing some. The data hold more than 80,000 clones, with around nine tenths observed a single time. CDR1 and CDR2 from the germline V gene are MNHEY and SMNVEV (reference sequence). This CDR3 contains 16 residues. V trimming: 4 bases; J trimming: 5 bases; junction bases outside the gene matches: 7. V usage is TRBV27 and J usage is TRBJ2-1, with 11 bases matching TRBD2. The origin of this receptor is an elderly man with acute or convalescent COVID-19. The sample comprised peripheral blood. The CDR3 bases are TGTGCCAGCAGTTCCAATAGCGGGAGGGCCAACAATGAGCAGTTCTTC. Its translation: CASSSNSGRANNEQFF.